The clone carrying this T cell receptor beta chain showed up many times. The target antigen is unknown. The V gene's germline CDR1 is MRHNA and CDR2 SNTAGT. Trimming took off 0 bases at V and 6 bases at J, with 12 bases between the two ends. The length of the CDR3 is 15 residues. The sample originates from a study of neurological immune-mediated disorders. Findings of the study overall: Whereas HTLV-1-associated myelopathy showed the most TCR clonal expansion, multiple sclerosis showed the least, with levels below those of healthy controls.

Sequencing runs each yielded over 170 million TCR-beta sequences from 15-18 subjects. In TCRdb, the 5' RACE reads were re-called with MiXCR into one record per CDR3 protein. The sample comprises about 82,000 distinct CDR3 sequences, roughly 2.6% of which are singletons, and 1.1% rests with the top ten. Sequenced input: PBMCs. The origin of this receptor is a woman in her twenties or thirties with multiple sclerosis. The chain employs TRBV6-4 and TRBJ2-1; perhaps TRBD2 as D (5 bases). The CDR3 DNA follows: TGTGCCAGCAGTGACTCAGAGGGAGCAATCAATGAGCAGTTCTTC. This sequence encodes CASSDSEGAINEQFF.